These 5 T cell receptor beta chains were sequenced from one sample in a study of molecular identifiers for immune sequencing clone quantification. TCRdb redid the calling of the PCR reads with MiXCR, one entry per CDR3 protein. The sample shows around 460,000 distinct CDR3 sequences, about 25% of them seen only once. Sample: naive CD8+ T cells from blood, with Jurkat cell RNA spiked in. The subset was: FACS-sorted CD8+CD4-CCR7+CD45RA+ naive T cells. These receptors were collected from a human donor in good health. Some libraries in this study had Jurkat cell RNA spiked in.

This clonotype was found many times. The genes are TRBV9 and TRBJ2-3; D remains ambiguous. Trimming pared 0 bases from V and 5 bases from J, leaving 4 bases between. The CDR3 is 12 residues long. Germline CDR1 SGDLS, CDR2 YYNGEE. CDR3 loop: CASSVVGDTQYF. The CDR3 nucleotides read TGTGCCAGCAGCGTAGTCGGAGATACGCAGTATTTT. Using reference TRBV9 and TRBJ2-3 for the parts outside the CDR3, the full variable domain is DSGVTQTPKHLITATGQRVTLRCSPRSGDLSVYWYQQSLDQGLQFLIQYYNGEERAKGNILERFSAQQFPDLHSELNLSSLELGDSALYFCASSVVGDTQYFGPGTRLTVL.

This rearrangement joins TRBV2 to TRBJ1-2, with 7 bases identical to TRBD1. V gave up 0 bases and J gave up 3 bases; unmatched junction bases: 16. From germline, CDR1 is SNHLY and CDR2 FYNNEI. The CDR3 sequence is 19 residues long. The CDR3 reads CASSEALKTGKRRDYGYTF. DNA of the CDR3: TGTGCCAGCAGTGAAGCGCTTAAGACAGGGAAAAGACGAGACTATGGCTACACCTTC.

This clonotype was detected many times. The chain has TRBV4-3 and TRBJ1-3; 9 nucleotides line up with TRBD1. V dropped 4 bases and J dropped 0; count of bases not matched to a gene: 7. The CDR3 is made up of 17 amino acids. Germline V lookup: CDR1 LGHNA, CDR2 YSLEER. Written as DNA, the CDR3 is TGCGCCAGCAGCCCTGGGACAGGGACCTCCTCTGGAAACACCATATATTTT. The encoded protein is CASSPGTGTSSGNTIYF.

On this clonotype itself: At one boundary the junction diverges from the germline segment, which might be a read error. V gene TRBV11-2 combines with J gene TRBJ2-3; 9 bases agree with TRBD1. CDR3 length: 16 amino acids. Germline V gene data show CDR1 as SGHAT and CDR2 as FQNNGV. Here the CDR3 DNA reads TGTGACAGCAGCTCATATACAGGGGGCCCCTCTGGTACGCAGTATTTT. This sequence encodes CDSSSYTGGPSGTQYF.

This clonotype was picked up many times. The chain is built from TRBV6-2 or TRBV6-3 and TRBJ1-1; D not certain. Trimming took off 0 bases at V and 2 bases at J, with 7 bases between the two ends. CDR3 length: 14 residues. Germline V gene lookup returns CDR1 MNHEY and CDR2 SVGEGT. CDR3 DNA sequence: TGTGCCAGCAGTTACTCCCCGGGAAACACTGAAGCTTTCTTT. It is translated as CASSYSPGNTEAFF.